This T cell receptor (beta chain) was observed in a study of Ad26.COV2.S vaccination and SARS-CoV-2 variants. In regard to this clone: No antigen is known for it.

Overall study findings and caveats: Relative to placebo recipients, vaccine recipients exhibited elevated spike-specific TCR breadth. From the TCR breadth and depth analyses, total T cell responses may have been underestimated.

Generated by immunoSEQ multiplex PCR, the TCRdb table keeps only in-frame clones and is missing some. The sample lists around 350,000 clones; roughly nine tenths were seen once. Per germline, CDR1 MNHEY and CDR2 SVGAGI. The CDR3 has 13 amino acids. V shed 6 bases, J shed 7 bases, and the junction held 5 bases outside the gene matches. The TCR originated in a human donor who had recovered from COVID-19. The chain joins TRBV6-5 to TRBJ2-2; 7 nucleotides align to TRBD1. Sequenced material: peripheral blood, taken after recovery from COVID-19. CDR3 DNA sequence: TGTGCCAGCAGCGACAGGGTTGGCGGGGAGCTGTTTTTT. This translates into CASSDRVGGELFF.